This T cell receptor beta chain was identified during a study of post-analysis software for immune sequencing data. Regarding the study as a whole: TRBV5-6, TRBV5-1 and TRBV20-1 were among 4 or 5 TRBV segments more frequent in patients than controls. Same-batch samples co-clustered strongly by F measure.

Note on this clonotype: No antigen is known for it.

cDNA libraries of TCR beta carried unique molecular identifiers. TCRdb re-called the PCR reads with MiXCR, one entry per CDR3 protein. Of some 890,000 distinct CDR3 sequences listed, 53% are singletons. With V trimmed by 5 bases and J by 7 bases, 8 bases remained unmatched. Germline V gives CDR1 SEHNR, CDR2 FQNEAQ (reference sequence). The CDR3 sequence is 15 residues long. Sequences were obtained from blood. This clonotype originated in a girl under 18 with multiple sclerosis. J is TRBJ2-7 and V is TRBV7-9, with 13 bases matching TRBD2. CDR3 nucleotide sequence: TGTGCCAGCAGCCCCCGGACTAGCGGGAGTGGTGAGCAGTACTTC. Its protein is CASSPRTSGSGEQYF.